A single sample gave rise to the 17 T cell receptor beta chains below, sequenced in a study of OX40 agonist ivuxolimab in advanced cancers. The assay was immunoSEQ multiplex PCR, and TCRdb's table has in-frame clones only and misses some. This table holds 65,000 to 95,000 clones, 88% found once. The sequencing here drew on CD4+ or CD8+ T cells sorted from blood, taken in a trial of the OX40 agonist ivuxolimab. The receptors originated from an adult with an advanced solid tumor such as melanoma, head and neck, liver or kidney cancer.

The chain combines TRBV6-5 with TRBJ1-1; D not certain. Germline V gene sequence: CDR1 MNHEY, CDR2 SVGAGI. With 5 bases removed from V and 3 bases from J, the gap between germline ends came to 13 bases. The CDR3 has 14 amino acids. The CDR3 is CASSSYGVDTEAFF. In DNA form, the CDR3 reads TGTGCCAGCAGTAGTTATGGGGTGGACACTGAAGCTTTCTTT.

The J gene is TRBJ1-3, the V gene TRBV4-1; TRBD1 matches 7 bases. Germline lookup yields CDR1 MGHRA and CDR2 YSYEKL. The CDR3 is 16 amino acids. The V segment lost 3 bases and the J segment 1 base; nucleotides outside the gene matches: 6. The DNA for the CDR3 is TGCGCCAGCAGCCACGTAGGGGGCTTATCTGGAAACACCATATATTTT. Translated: CASSHVGGLSGNTIYF.

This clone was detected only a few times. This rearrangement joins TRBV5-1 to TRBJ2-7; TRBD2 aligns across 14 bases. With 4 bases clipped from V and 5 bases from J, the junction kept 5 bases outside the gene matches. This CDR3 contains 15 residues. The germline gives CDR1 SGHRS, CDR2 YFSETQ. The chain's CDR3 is CASSQTSGGANEQYF. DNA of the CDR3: TGCGCCAGCAGCCAGACTAGCGGGGGGGCCAACGAGCAGTACTTC.

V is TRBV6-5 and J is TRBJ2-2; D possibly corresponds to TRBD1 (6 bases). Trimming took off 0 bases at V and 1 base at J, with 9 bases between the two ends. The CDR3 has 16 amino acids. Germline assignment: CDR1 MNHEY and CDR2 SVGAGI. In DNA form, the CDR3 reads TGTGCCAGCAGTTACTCGAACAGGGAGAACACCGGGGAGCTGTTTTTT. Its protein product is CASSYSNRENTGELFF.

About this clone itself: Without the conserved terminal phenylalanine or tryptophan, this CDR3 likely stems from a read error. This CDR3 is CASSPTGAHNSPLHL. CDR3 sequence (DNA): TGCGCCAGCAGTCCTACAGGGGCCCATAATTCACCCCTCCACCTT. The gene calls are TRBV5-1 and TRBJ1-6; TRBD1 agrees at 7 bases. J lost 5 bases, V lost 5 bases, and 7 bases had no gene match. The CDR3 is 15 amino acids. Germline values: CDR1 SGHRS, CDR2 YFSETQ.

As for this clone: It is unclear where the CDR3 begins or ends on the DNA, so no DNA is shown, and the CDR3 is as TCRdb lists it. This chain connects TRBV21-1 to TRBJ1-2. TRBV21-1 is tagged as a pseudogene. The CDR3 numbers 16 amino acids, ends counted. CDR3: CASIPGFRDPNYGCTF.

The CDR3 reads CASRLPGQGAPGTF. As DNA, the CDR3 is TGTGCCAGCAGACTTCCGGGACAGGGGGCCCCGGGAACCTTC. The chain has TRBV11-2 and TRBJ1-2; 12 nucleotides match TRBD1. Germline lookup yields CDR1 SGHAT and CDR2 FQNNGV. The CDR3 covers 14 residues. The junction had 13 bases not matched to a gene; V was cut back by 6 bases and J by 14 bases.

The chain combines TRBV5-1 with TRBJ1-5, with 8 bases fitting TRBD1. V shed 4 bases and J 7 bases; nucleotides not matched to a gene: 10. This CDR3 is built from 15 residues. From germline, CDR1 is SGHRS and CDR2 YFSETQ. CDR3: CASSQAGQGGQPQHF. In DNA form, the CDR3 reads TGCGCCAGCAGCCAAGCTGGACAGGGCGGCCAGCCCCAGCATTTT.

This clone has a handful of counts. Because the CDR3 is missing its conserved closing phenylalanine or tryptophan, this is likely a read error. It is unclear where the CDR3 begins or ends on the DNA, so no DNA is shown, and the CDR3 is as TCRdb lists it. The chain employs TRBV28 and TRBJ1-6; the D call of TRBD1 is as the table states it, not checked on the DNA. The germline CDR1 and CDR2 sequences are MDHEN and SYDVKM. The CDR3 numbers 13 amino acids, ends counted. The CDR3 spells CASSLSGNRPVHL.

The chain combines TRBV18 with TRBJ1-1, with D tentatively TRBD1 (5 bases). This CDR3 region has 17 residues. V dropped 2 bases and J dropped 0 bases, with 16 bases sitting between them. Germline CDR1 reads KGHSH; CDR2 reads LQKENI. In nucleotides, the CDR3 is TGTGCCAGCTCACCAACTTTCGGGACGGATCTGAACACTGAAGCTTTCTTT. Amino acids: CASSPTFGTDLNTEAFF. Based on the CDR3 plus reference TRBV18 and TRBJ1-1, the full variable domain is NAGVMQNPRHLVRRRGQEARLRCSPMKGHSHVYWYRQLPEEGLKFMVYLQKENIIDESGMPKERFSAEFPKEGPSILRIQQVVRGDSAAYFCASSPTFGTDLNTEAFFGQGTRLTVV.

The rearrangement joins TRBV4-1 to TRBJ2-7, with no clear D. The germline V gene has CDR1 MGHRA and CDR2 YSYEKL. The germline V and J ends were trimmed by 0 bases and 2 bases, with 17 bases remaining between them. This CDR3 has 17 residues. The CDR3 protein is CASSQEPLTSRPYEQYF. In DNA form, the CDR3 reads TGCGCCAGCAGCCAAGAACCCCTGACGTCCAGACCCTACGAGCAGTACTTC.

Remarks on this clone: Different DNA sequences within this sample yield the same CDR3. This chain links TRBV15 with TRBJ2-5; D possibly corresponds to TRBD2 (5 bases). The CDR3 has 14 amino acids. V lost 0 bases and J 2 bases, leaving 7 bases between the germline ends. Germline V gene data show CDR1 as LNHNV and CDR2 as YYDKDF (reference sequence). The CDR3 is CATSRDGGQETQYF. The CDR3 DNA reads TGTGCCACCAGCAGAGATGGCGGGCAAGAGACCCAGTACTTC.

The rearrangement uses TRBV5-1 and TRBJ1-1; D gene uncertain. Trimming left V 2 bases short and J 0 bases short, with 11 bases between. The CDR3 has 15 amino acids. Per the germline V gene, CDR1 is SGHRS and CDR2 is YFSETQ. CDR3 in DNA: TGCGCCAGCAGCTTATCGGGCACCATGAACACTGAAGCTTTCTTT. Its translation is CASSLSGTMNTEAFF. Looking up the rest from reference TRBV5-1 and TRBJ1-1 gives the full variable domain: KAGVTQTPRYLIKTRGQQVTLSCSPISGHRSVSWYQQTPGQGLQFLFEYFSETQRNKGNFPGRFSGRQFSNSRSEMNVSTLELGDSALYLCASSLSGTMNTEAFFGQGTRLTVV.

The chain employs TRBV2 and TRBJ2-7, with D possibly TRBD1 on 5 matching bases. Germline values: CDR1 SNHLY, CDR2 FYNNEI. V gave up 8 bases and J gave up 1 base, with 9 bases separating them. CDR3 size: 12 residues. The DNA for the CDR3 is TGTGCCAGCCAAGGACAATCCTACGAGCAGTACTTC. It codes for CASQGQSYEQYF.

The DNA of the CDR3 is TGTGCCAGCTCGGGGGCGGCCGAAGCTTTCTTT. Amino acids: CASSGAAEAFF. The rearrangement links TRBV18 to TRBJ1-1; possible D gene TRBD1, 6 bases. The CDR3 runs 11 residues. Trimming took off 6 bases at V and 8 bases at J, with 10 bases between the two ends. CDR1 is KGHSH and CDR2 is LQKENI in the germline V gene.

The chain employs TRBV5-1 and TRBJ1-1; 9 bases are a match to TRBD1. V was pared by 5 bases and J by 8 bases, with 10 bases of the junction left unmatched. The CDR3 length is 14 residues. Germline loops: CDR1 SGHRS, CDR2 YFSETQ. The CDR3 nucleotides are TGCGCCAGCAGACCTGACAGGGGGACGACGGAAGCTTTCTTT. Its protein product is CASRPDRGTTEAFF.

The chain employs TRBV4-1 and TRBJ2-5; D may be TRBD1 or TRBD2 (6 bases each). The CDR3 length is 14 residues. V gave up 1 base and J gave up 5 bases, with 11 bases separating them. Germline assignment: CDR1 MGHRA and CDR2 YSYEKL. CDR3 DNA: TGCGCCAGCAGCCAAGGGGGGGCCGGGGAGACCCAGTACTTC. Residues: CASSQGGAGETQYF.